These 3 T cell receptor beta chains originate from one sample sequenced in a study of blood T cell repertoires in COVID-19. Produced via immunoSEQ multiplex PCR; TCRdb's table is partial and in-frame only. The sample shows 300,000 to 450,000 clones, approximately 90% of them seen only once. Sequencing input: PBMCs or T cells enriched from blood (not recorded which). The receptors derive from a woman under 30 who had recovered from COVID-19.

The V gene is TRBV5-6, the J gene TRBJ1-2; TRBD1 is a possible D gene (6 bases). Between the trimmed V and J ends, which lost 3 bases and 1 base, there was a span of 22 bases. Germline V lookup: CDR1 SGHDT, CDR2 YYEEEE. This CDR3 spans 18 amino acids. CDR3 nucleotide sequence: TGTGCCAGCAGCTACGACCCGGGCAGGGGCTTACTTAACTATGGCTACACCTTC. It is translated as CASSYDPGRGLLNYGYTF.

For the CDR3, the DNA is TGTGCCAGCAGCCAGGCCGGGACAGGGTCCTACGAGCAGTACTTC. Protein sequence: CASSQAGTGSYEQYF. The V and J genes are TRBV3-1 (or the pseudogene TRBV3-2) and TRBJ2-7; 9 nucleotides match TRBD1. This CDR3 has 15 amino acids. The V gene's germline CDR1 is LGHDT and CDR2 YNNKEL (reference sequence). The junction had 4 bases not matched to a gene; V was cut back by 3 bases and J by 1 base.

This chain uses TRBV4-1 with TRBJ1-5; a weak D match, TRBD1 (6 bases). The CDR3 loop spans 15 amino acids. V was shortened by 3 bases and J by 1 base, with 10 bases between the two germline ends. CDR1 MGHRA and CDR2 YSYEKL come from the germline V gene. CDR3 in amino acids: CASSQGHQSNQPQHF. CDR3 DNA: TGCGCCAGCAGCCAGGGACACCAAAGCAATCAGCCCCAGCATTTT.